This TCR beta chain stems from a study of blood T cell repertoires in COVID-19. Study-level information: The cDNA or gDNA used as material had been derived from T cells, B-cell-depleted T cells, or PBMCs.

Profiling relied on immunoSEQ multiplex PCR, and the TCRdb table lists in-frame clones only, not all of them. The table records about 160,000 clones, about 81% of them present only once. The length of the CDR3 is 20 residues. Germline V CDR1 and CDR2: MDHEN, SYDVKM. V was cut by 6 bases and J by 6 bases, with 34 bases left in between. The source is a man between 60 and 70 years old with active or convalescent COVID-19. The chain joins TRBV28 to TRBJ2-3; possible D gene TRBD2, 6 bases. The sequenced material came from peripheral blood. The CDR3 DNA follows: TGTGCCAGCAGCCACCCAACCGGAGGGAATAGCGGTGGCGAACGGGATACGCAGTATTTT. It specifies CASSHPTGGNSGGERDTQYF.